A single T cell receptor (beta chain) is shown here with its context. Germline values: CDR1 SNHLY, CDR2 FYNNEI. Trimming left V 7 bases short and J 0 bases short, with 5 bases between. The CDR3 consists of 12 residues. This record belongs to a study of blood T cell repertoires in COVID-19. Study in general: Specimens from acute and convalescent COVID-19 originated in the United States, Italy and Spain. Sources were T cells, B-cell-depleted T cells, or PBMCs; the material itself was cDNA or gDNA.

Original processing notes: Reference gene primer amplification yielded estimated nucleated cell counts. The assay was immunoSEQ multiplex PCR, and TCRdb's table has in-frame clones only and misses some. That table furnishes V, J and clone size, whereas the DNA furnished D and trimming. The repertoire has about 130,000 clones, around 70% of them found once; the top ten carry around 5.9%. This chain connects TRBV2 to TRBJ2-3; D remains ambiguous. This clonotype was sampled from a man in his sixties with acute or convalescent COVID-19. Sequenced sample: peripheral blood. The CDR3 nucleotides are TGTGCCAGCAAACTTAGCACAGATACGCAGTATTTT. It encodes CASKLSTDTQYF.